The 23 T cell receptor beta chains in this list originate from one sample, sequenced in a study of identical twins. MiXCR, applied by TCRdb to the 5' RACE reads, yields one record per CDR3 protein. The sample lists hundreds of thousands of distinct CDR3 sequences; roughly an eighth were seen once. These data also formed part of another study, on yellow fever vaccine responses in identical twins.

Sequenced material: PBMCs. The receptors stem from a woman under 30 in good health.

The chain is built from TRBV4-2 and TRBJ2-3, with D possibly being TRBD2 (6 bases). V lost 1 base and J 3 bases, leaving 11 bases between the germline ends. The CDR3 spans 15 residues. Germline loops: CDR1 LGHNA, CDR2 YNFKEQ. The CDR3 sequence is CASSQGGGKTDTQYF. The CDR3 coding sequence is TGTGCCAGCAGCCAAGGGGGCGGGAAAACAGATACGCAGTATTTT.

The rearrangement uses TRBV20-1 and TRBJ1-5; D gene unclear. The CDR3 runs to 14 residues. Trimming cost V 2 bases and J 2 bases, with 10 bases left between them. Germline CDR1 reads DFQATT; CDR2 reads SNEGSKA (reference sequence). CDR3 in amino acids: CSARKHAGNQPQHF. The CDR3 DNA sequence: TGCAGTGCTAGAAAGCATGCAGGCAATCAGCCCCAGCATTTT.

This clonotype was seen only a few times. The DNA of the CDR3 is TGTGCCAGCAGTTTAAATGACGGGGGCTATGGCTACACCTTC. It yields the protein CASSLNDGGYGYTF. This chain links TRBV28 with TRBJ1-2; a possible D gene is TRBD1 (5 bases). V was clipped by 2 bases and J by 4 bases, with 11 bases between them. The germline gives CDR1 MDHEN, CDR2 SYDVKM. CDR3 length equals 14 residues.

This clonotype appeared many times. CDR3: CASSLAPLAGGPHEQFF. Written as DNA, the CDR3 is TGTGCCAGCAGTTTAGCACCGCTAGCGGGAGGGCCCCATGAGCAGTTCTTC. V and J are TRBV28 and TRBJ2-1; TRBD2 aligns across 12 bases. This CDR3 spans 17 amino acids. Germline lookup yields CDR1 MDHEN and CDR2 SYDVKM. Trimming took 2 bases from V and 8 from J; bases not matched to a gene: 10.

The chain is built from TRBV20-1 and TRBJ2-1; 16 nucleotides align to TRBD2. Per germline, CDR1 DFQATT and CDR2 SNEGSKA (reference sequence). V shed 6 bases, J shed 3 bases, and the junction held 8 bases outside the gene matches. The length of the CDR3 is 17 residues. In DNA, the CDR3 is TGCAGTGCCCCCCCGGGACTAGCGGGAGGGGGCTACAATGAGCAGTTCTTC. This sequence encodes CSAPPGLAGGGYNEQFF.

This clonotype was recorded a few times. The chain employs TRBV12-3 or TRBV12-4 and TRBJ2-1; D uncertain. Between the trimmed V and J ends, which lost 5 bases and 7 bases, there was a span of 12 bases. The CDR3 spans 13 residues. Here the CDR3 reads CASSPLGDNEQFF. CDR3 nucleotide sequence: TGTGCCAGCAGTCCATTAGGAGATAATGAGCAGTTCTTC.

This clonotype has just a few counts. The V and J genes are TRBV3-1 and TRBJ2-3; 9 bases fit TRBD2. Germline V gene sequence: CDR1 LGHDT, CDR2 YNNKEL (reference sequence). The CDR3 spans 16 residues. With V trimmed by 1 base and J by 1 base, 3 bases remained unmatched. The CDR3 region is CASSQASGVRTDTQYF. Here the CDR3 DNA reads TGTGCCAGCAGCCAAGCTAGCGGGGTCCGCACAGATACGCAGTATTTT.

There are a few counts of this clonotype. The chain couples TRBV5-5 to TRBJ2-1, with 14 bases that match TRBD2. The germline gives CDR1 SGHKS, CDR2 YYEKEE (reference sequence). J was trimmed by 0 bases and V by 6 bases; bases with no gene match: 8. This CDR3 contains 18 residues. The CDR3 DNA sequence: TGTGCCAGCATCCCGGGACTAGCGGGGGTGAGCTCCTACAATGAGCAGTTCTTC. Its translation is CASIPGLAGVSSYNEQFF.

This clonotype has more than one count but fewer than ten. V usage is TRBV27 and J usage is TRBJ2-5; D may be TRBD1 or TRBD2 (5 bases each). Germline CDR1 reads MNHEY; CDR2 reads SMNVEV (reference sequence). The CDR3 has 15 residues. V was trimmed by 3 bases and J by 0 bases, leaving 11 bases between them. The DNA for the CDR3 is TGTGCCAGCAGTTTGGCAGGGAGAAACCAAGAGACCCAGTACTTC. Translated: CASSLAGRNQETQYF.

V gene TRBV15 combines with J gene TRBJ2-5, with 9 positions matching TRBD2. Germline CDR1 is LNHNV and CDR2 is YYDKDF (reference sequence). This CDR3 region has 16 residues. J lost 2 bases, V lost 1 base, and 5 bases had no gene match. The CDR3 here is CATSRGLAGIQETQYF. The CDR3 region has the DNA TGTGCCACCAGCAGAGGTCTAGCGGGAATACAAGAGACCCAGTACTTC.

The rearrangement joins TRBV9 to TRBJ1-4; D is unclear. CDR1 is SGDLS, CDR2 YYNGEE, per germline. Trimming took off 2 bases at V and 8 bases at J, with 13 bases between the two ends. The CDR3 covers 14 residues. The CDR3 is CASSVSYYKEKLFF. CDR3 coding DNA: TGTGCCAGCAGCGTCAGTTATTACAAAGAAAAACTGTTTTTT.

With regard to this clonotype: Its ends do not fully match the called genes, so a read error is possible. The chain employs TRBV20-1 and TRBJ2-1; D ambiguous. Germline-derived CDR1 and CDR2 are DFQATT and SNEGSKA (reference sequence). The CDR3 runs 14 residues. This CDR3 is CSAIRPGPYNGQFF. CDR3 DNA sequence: TGCAGTGCTATCCGACCGGGCCCATACAATGGGCAGTTCTTC.

This clonotype has only a few counts. The rearrangement joins TRBV5-1 to TRBJ1-1, with D unresolved. This CDR3 comprises 14 residues. CDR1 is SGHRS and CDR2 is YFSETQ in the germline V gene. With 1 base removed from V and 1 base from J, the gap between germline ends came to 8 bases. The CDR3 sequence: CASSLMNRNTEAFF. The CDR3 region has the DNA TGCGCCAGCAGCTTGATGAACAGGAACACTGAAGCTTTCTTT. The complete variable domain, with remaining parts taken from reference TRBV5-1 and TRBJ1-1, reads KAGVTQTPRYLIKTRGQQVTLSCSPISGHRSVSWYQQTPGQGLQFLFEYFSETQRNKGNFPGRFSGRQFSNSRSEMNVSTLELGDSALYLCASSLMNRNTEAFFGQGTRLTVV.

This clonotype was observed at least ten times. CDR3 nucleotides: TGTGCCAGCAGTGGACAGGGAACTGGAAACACCATATATTTT. Protein product: CASSGQGTGNTIYF. The gene calls are TRBV28 and TRBJ1-3; 8 bases are a match to TRBD1. Germline CDR1 MDHEN, CDR2 SYDVKM. J gave up 2 bases and V 5 bases, and 2 bases lay outside the gene matches. This CDR3 comprises 14 residues.

This sequence joins TRBV4-1 and TRBJ2-3; D is possibly TRBD1 or TRBD2 (5 bases each). V was clipped by 4 bases and J by 3 bases, with 11 bases between them. Germline V gene lookup returns CDR1 MGHRA and CDR2 YSYEKL. The length of the CDR3 is 14 residues. The CDR3 nucleotides read TGCGCCAGCAGCCGGGACGGGGTGACAGATACGCAGTATTTT. It encodes CASSRDGVTDTQYF.

This chain uses TRBV5-1 with TRBJ1-2; D is perhaps TRBD1 (5 bases). CDR1 is SGHRS and CDR2 is YFSETQ in the germline V gene. V lost 3 bases to trimming and J lost 4 bases, with 16 bases between them. This CDR3 comprises 15 residues. CDR3 nucleotide sequence: TGCGCCAGCAGCTCCAGGGCATCCCTTTCCTATGGCTACACCTTC. Residues: CASSSRASLSYGYTF. The whole variable domain, filled in from reference TRBV5-1 and TRBJ1-2, reads KAGVTQTPRYLIKTRGQQVTLSCSPISGHRSVSWYQQTPGQGLQFLFEYFSETQRNKGNFPGRFSGRQFSNSRSEMNVSTLELGDSALYLCASSSRASLSYGYTFGSGTRLTVV.

The sample holds many counts of this clonotype. V gene TRBV20-1 combines with J gene TRBJ2-1; 10 bases line up with TRBD2. CDR1 is DFQATT and CDR2 is SNEGSKA in the germline V gene (reference sequence). The junction had 9 bases not matched to a gene; V was cut back by 5 bases and J by 8 bases. CDR3 length: 14 amino acids. The CDR3: CSASDLAGVHEQFF. The CDR3 bases are TGCAGTGCTTCCGACCTAGCGGGAGTCCATGAGCAGTTCTTC.

In this sample, this clonotype turned up a few times. This chain connects TRBV5-1 to TRBJ2-5; no definite D call. The germline V gene encodes CDR1 SGHRS and CDR2 YFSETQ. V lost 0 bases, J lost 0 bases, and 9 bases lay in between. The CDR3 extends over 15 amino acids. The CDR3 reads CASSLGEQYQETQYF. The CDR3 DNA is TGCGCCAGCAGCTTGGGAGAACAGTACCAAGAGACCCAGTACTTC.

The chain combines TRBV10-1 with TRBJ2-3; no firm D call. This CDR3 contains 14 residues. Germline-derived CDR1 and CDR2 are WNHNN and SYGVQD (reference sequence). The V end lost 3 bases, the J end lost 3 bases, and 10 bases lay between the germline ends. DNA of the CDR3: TGCGCCAGCAGTGATCAGGTCGGAACAGATACGCAGTATTTT. It yields the protein CASSDQVGTDTQYF.

This chain connects TRBV21-1 to TRBJ2-7; the D call TRBD2 from the table was never checked on the DNA. TRBV21-1 is a pseudogene locus. The CDR3 spans 19 residues. CDR3 amino acids: CASSKVLWTSGELIYEQYV. CDR3 bases: TGTGCCAGCAGCAAAGTATTGTGGACTAGCGGGGAATTAATATACGAGCAGTACGTC.

This clonotype has only a few counts. The V gene is TRBV6-1, the J gene TRBJ2-2; 9 nucleotides agree with TRBD1. V gave up 6 bases and J gave up 7 bases; unmatched junction bases: 6. Germline V gene data show CDR1 as MNHNS and CDR2 as SASEGT. There are 14 residues in the CDR3. The CDR3 loop reads CASRGQGFSGELFF. The CDR3 DNA reads as TGTGCCAGCAGGGGACAGGGTTTCAGCGGGGAGCTGTTTTTT.

This clonotype was picked up a small number of times. This chain links TRBV10-3 with TRBJ1-5; 12 bases line up with TRBD1. CDR1 is ENHRY and CDR2 is SYGVKD in the germline V gene. Germline trimming cut 2 bases from V and 4 bases from J; bases unmatched to any gene: 9. The CDR3 has 18 residues. This chain's CDR3 is CAISENPVGQGANQPQHF. DNA for the CDR3: TGTGCCATCAGTGAGAACCCAGTGGGACAGGGGGCTAATCAGCCCCAGCATTTT.

This clonotype was observed a few times. This rearrangement joins TRBV7-8 to TRBJ2-7, with 11 nucleotides matching TRBD1. This CDR3 is 15 amino acids long. Trimming cost V 5 bases and J 0 bases; bases outside gene matches: 3. The germline CDR1 and CDR2 sequences are SGHVS and FQNEAQ. This CDR3 reads CASSRDRGSSYEQYV. DNA of the CDR3: TGTGCCAGCAGCAGGGACAGGGGGAGCTCCTACGAGCAGTACGTC.